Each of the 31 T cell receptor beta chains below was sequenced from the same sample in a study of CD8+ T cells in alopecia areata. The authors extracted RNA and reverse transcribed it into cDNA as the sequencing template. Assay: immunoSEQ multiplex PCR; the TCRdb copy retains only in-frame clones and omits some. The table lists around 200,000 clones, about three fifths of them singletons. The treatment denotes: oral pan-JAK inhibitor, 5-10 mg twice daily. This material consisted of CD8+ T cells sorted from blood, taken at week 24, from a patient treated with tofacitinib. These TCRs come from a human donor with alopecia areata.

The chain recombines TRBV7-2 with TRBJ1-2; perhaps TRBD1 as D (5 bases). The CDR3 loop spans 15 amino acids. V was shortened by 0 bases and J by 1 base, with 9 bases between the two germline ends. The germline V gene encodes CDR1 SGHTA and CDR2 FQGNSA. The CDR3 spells CASSLAARVNYGYTF. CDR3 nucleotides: TGTGCCAGCAGCTTAGCCGCCAGGGTTAACTATGGCTACACCTTC.

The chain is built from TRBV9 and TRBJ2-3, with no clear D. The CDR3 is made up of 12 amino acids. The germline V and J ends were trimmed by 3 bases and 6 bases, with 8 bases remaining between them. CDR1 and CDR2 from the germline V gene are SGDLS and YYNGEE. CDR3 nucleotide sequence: TGTGCCAGCAGCGCGAGTATGGATACGCAGTATTTT. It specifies CASSASMDTQYF. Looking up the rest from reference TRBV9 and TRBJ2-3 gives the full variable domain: DSGVTQTPKHLITATGQRVTLRCSPRSGDLSVYWYQQSLDQGLQFLIQYYNGEERAKGNILERFSAQQFPDLHSELNLSSLELGDSALYFCASSASMDTQYFGPGTRLTVL.

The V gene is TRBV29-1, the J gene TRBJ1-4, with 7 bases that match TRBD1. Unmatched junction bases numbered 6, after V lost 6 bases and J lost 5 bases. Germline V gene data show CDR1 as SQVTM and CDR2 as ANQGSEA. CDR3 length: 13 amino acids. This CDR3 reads CSVLTGRNEKLFF. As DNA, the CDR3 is TGCAGCGTGCTGACAGGGAGGAATGAAAAACTGTTTTTT. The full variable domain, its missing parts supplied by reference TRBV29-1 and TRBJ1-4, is SAVISQKPSRDICQRGTSLTIQCQVDSQVTMMFWYRQQPGQSLTLIATANQGSEATYESGFVIDKFPISRPNLTFSTLTVSNMSPEDSSIYLCSVLTGRNEKLFFGSGTQLSVL.

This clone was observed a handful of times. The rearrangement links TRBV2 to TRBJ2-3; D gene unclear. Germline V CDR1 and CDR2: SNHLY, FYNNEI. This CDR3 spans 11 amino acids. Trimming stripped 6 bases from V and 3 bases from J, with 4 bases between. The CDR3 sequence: CASSSTDTQYF. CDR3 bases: TGTGCCAGCAGCTCAACAGATACGCAGTATTTT.

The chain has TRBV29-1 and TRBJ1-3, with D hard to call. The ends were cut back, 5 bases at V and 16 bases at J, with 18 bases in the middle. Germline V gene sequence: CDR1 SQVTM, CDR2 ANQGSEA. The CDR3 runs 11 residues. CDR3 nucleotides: TGCAGCGTTTTGGGGTCCGGCGACCGCTATTTT. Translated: CSVLGSGDRYF.

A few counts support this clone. The CDR3 DNA follows: TGCGCCAGCAGTGAGACGACAGGGCTCTACGAGCAGTACTTC. Encoded protein: CASSETTGLYEQYF. The genes are TRBV10-2 and TRBJ2-7; the match to TRBD1 covers 7 bases. V was pared by 2 bases and J by 3 bases, with 4 bases of the junction left unmatched. Germline V gives CDR1 WSHSY, CDR2 SAAADI. The CDR3 contains 14 residues.

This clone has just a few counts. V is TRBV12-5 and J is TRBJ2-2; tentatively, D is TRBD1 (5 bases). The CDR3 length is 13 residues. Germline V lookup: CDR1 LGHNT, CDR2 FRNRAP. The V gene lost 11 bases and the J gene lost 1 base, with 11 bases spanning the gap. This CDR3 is CAGITGNTGELFF. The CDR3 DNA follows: TGTGCTGGAATTACAGGGAACACCGGGGAGCTGTTTTTT. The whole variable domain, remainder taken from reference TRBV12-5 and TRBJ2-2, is DARVTQTPRHKVTEMGQEVTMRCQPILGHNTVFWYRQTMMQGLELLAYFRNRAPLDDSGMPKDRFSAEMPDATLATLKIQPSEPRDSAVYFCAGITGNTGELFFGEGSRLTVL.

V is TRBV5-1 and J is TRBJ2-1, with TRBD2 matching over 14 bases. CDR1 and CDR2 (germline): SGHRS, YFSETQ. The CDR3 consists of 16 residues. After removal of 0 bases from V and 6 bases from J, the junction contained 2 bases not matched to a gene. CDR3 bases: TGCGCCAGCAGCTTGGAGGGGACTAGCGGGGGCAATGAGCAGTTCTTC. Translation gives CASSLEGTSGGNEQFF.

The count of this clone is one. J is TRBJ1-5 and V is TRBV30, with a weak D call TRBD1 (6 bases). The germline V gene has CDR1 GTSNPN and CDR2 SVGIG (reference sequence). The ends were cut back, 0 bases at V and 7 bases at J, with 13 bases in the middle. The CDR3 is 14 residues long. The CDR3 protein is CAWSVAGARQPQHF. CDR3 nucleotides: TGTGCCTGGAGTGTGGCAGGGGCAAGGCAGCCCCAGCATTTT.

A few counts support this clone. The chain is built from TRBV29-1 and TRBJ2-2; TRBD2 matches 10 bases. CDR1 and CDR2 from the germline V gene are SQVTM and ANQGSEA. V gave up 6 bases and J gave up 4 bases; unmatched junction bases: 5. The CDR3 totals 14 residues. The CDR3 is CSVGLAAGTGELFF. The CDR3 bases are TGCAGCGTCGGACTAGCGGCGGGCACCGGGGAGCTGTTTTTT.

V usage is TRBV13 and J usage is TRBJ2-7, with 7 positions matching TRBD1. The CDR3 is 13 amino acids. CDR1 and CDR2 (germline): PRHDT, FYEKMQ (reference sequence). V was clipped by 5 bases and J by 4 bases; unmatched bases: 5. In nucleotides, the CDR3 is TGTGCCAGCAGCCTCTCCAGGGGGTACGAGCAGTACTTC. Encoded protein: CASSLSRGYEQYF.

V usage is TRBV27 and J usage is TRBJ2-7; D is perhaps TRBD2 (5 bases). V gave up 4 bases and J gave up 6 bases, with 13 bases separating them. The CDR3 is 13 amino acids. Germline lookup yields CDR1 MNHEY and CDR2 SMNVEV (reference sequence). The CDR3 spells CASSSSTGSEQYF. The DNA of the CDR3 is TGTGCCAGCAGTTCGTCCACGGGGTCCGAGCAGTACTTC.

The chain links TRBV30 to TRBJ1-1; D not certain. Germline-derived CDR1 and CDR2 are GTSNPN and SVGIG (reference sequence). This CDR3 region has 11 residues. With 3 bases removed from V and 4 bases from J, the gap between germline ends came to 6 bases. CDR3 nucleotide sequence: TGTGCCTGGAGAATGGTCACTGAAGCTTTCTTT. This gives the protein CAWRMVTEAFF.

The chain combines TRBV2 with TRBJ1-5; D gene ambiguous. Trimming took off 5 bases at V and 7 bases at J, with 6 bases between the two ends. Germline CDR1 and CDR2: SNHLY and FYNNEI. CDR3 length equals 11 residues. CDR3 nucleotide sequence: TGTGCCAGCAGTCCGGGCCAGCCCCAGCATTTT. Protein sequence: CASSPGQPQHF.

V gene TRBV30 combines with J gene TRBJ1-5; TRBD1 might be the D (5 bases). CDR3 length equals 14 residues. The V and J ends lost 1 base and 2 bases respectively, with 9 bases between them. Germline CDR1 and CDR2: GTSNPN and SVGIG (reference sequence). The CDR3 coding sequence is TGTGCCTGGAGTGGAGGGGTTGGCAATCAGCCCCAGCATTTT. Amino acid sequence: CAWSGGVGNQPQHF.

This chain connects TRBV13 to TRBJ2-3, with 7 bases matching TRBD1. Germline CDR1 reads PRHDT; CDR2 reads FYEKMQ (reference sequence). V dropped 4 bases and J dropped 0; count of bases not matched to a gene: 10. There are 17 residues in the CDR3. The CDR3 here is CASSSQGMERSTDTQYF. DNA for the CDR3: TGTGCCAGCAGCTCACAGGGGATGGAACGGAGCACAGATACGCAGTATTTT.

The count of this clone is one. The CDR3 spells CAWITSGGYEQYF. CDR3 sequence (DNA): TGTGCCTGGATAACTAGCGGAGGCTACGAGCAGTACTTC. V usage is TRBV30 and J usage is TRBJ2-7; 8 bases line up with TRBD2. J was trimmed by 3 bases and V by 4 bases; bases with no gene match: 5. The CDR3 has 13 amino acids. In germline, CDR1 is GTSNPN, CDR2 SVGIG (reference sequence).

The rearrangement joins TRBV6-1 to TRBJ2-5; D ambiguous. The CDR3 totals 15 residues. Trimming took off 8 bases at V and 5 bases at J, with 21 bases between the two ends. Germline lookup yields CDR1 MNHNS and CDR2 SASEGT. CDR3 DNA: TGTGCCAGCGACCATACGTCGGTTGTGGTGGAGACCCAGTACTTC. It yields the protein CASDHTSVVVETQYF.

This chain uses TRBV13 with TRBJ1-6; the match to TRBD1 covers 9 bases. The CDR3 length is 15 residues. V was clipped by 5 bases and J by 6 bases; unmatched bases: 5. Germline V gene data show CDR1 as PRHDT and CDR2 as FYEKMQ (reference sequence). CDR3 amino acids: CASSAGTGSNSPLHF. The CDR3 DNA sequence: TGTGCCAGCAGCGCCGGGACAGGGAGTAATTCACCCCTCCACTTT.

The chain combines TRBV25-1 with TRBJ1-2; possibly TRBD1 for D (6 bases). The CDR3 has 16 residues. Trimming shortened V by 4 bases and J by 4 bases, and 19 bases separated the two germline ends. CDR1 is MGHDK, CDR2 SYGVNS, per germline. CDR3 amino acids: CASSGTRQDGVYGYTF. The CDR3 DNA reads TGTGCCAGCAGTGGTACCCGACAGGATGGGGTCTATGGCTACACCTTC.

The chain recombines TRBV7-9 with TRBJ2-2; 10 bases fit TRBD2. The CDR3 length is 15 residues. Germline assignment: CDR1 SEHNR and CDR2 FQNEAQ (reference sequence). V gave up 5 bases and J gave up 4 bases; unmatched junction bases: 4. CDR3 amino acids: CASSKRGGSTGELFF. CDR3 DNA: TGTGCCAGCAGCAAGCGGGGGGGATCCACCGGGGAGCTGTTTTTT.

CDR3 DNA: TGCGCCAGCAGCACACCAATCCAGGGGGCAAACACCGGGGAGCTGTTTTTT. It specifies CASSTPIQGANTGELFF. The J gene is TRBJ2-2, the V gene TRBV5-1, with 8 bases fitting TRBD1. Germline trimming cut 4 bases from V and 2 bases from J; bases unmatched to any gene: 10. Germline-derived CDR1 and CDR2 are SGHRS and YFSETQ. This CDR3 is 17 amino acids long.

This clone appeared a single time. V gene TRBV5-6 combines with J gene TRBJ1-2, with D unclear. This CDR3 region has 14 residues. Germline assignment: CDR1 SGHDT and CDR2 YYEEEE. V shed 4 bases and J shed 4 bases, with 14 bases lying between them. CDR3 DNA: TGTGCCAGCAGCGCAGAGAGGAGCCTCTATGGCTACACCTTC. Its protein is CASSAERSLYGYTF. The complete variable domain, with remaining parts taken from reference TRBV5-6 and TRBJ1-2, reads DAGVTQSPTHLIKTRGQQVTLRCSPKSGHDTVSWYQQALGQGPQFIFQYYEEEERQRGNFPDRFSGHQFPNYSSELNVNALLLGDSALYLCASSAERSLYGYTFGSGTRLTVV.

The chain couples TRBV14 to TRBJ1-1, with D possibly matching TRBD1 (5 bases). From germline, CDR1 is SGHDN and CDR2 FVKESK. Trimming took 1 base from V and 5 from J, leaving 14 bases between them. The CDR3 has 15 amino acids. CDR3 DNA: TGTGCCAGCAGCCAAGGCTCGGGGGGAGGGACTGAAGCTTTCTTT. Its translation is CASSQGSGGGTEAFF.

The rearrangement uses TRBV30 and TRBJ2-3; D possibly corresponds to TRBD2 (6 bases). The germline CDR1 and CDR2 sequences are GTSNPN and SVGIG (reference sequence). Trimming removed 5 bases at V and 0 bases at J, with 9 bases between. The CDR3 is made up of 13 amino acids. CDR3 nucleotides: TGTGCCTGGTTTGGGGGGAGCACAGATACGCAGTATTTT. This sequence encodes CAWFGGSTDTQYF. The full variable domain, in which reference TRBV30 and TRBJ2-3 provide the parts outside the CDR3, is SQTIHQWPATLVQPVGSPLSLECTVEGTSNPNLYWYRQAAGRGLQLLFYSVGIGQISSEVPQNLSASRPQDRQFILSSKKLLLSDSGFYLCAWFGGSTDTQYFGPGTRLTVL.

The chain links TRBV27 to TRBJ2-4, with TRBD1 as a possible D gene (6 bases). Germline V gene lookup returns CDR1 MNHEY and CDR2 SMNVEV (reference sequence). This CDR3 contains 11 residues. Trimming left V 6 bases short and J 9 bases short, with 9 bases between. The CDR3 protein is CASRGASIQYF. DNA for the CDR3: TGTGCCAGCAGGGGGGCGAGCATTCAGTACTTC.

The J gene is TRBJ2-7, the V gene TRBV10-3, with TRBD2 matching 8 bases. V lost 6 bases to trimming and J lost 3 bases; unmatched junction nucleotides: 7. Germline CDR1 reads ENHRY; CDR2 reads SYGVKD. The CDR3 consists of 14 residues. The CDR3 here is CAIRSGGESYEQYF. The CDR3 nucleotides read TGTGCCATCAGGAGCGGGGGCGAAAGCTACGAGCAGTACTTC.

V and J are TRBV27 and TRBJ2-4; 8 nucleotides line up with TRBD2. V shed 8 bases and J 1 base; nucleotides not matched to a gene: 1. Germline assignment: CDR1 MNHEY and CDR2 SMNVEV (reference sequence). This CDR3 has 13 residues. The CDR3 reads CASRGGAKNIQYF. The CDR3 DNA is TGTGCCAGCCGCGGGGGGGCCAAAAACATTCAGTACTTC.

The DNA of the CDR3 is TGTGCCAGCAGCCCAACTAATTCCCCGAAACCGGGGCCCGATCGGGAGACCCAGTACTTC. It encodes CASSPTNSPKPGPDRETQYF. The chain employs TRBV11-3 and TRBJ2-5; the D gene could be TRBD1 or TRBD2 (5 bases each). The CDR3 loop spans 20 amino acids. Germline loops: CDR1 SGHNT, CDR2 YENEEA. Trimming took off 5 bases at V and 5 bases at J, with 33 bases between the two ends.

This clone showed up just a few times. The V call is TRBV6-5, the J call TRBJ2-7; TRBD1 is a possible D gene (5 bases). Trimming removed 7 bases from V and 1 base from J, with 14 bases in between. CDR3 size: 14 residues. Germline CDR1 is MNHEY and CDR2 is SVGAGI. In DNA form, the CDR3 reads TGTGCCAGCAAGGAACAGGTTGGGTCCTACGAGCAGTACTTC. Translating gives CASKEQVGSYEQYF.

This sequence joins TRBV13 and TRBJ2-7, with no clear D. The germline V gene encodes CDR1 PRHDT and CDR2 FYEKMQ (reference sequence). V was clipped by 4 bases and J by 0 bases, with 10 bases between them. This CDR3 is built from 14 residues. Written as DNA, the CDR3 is TGTGCCAGCAGCTCCCCAGGCAGCTCCTACGAGCAGTACTTC. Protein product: CASSSPGSSYEQYF.